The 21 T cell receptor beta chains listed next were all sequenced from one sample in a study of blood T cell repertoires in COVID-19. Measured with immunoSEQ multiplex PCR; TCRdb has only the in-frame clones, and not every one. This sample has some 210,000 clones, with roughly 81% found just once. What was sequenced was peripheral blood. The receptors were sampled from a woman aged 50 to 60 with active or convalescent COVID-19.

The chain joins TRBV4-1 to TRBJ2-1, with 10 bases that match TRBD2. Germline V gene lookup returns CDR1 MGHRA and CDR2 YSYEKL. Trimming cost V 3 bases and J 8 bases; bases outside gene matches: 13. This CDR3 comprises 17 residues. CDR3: CASSHTPAGGPGDEQFF. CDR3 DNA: TGCGCCAGCAGCCATACACCAGCGGGAGGGCCGGGCGATGAGCAGTTCTTC.

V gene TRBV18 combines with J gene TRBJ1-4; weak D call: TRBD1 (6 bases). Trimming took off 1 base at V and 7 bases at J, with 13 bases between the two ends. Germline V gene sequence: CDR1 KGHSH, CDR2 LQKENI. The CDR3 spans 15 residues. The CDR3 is CASSPLGGLGEKLFF. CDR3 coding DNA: TGTGCCAGCTCACCACTTGGGGGCCTTGGTGAAAAACTGTTTTTT.

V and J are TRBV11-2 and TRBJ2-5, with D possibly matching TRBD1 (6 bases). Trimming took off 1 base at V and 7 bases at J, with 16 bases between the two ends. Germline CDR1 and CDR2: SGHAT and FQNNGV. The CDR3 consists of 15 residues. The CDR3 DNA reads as TGTGCCAGCAGCTTAGGAACAGGGTGGGGAACGACCCAGTACTTC. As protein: CASSLGTGWGTTQYF.

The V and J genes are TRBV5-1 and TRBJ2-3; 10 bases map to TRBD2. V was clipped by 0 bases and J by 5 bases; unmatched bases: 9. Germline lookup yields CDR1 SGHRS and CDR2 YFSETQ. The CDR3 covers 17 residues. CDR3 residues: CASSLGGSRLAGDTQYF. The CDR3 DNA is TGCGCCAGCAGCTTGGGGGGATCAAGACTAGCGGGAGATACGCAGTATTTT.

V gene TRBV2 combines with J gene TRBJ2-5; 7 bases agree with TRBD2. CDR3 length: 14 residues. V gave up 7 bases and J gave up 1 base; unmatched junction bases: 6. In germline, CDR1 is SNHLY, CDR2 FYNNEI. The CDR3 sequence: CASTNSGGQETQYF. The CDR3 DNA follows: TGTGCCAGCACCAACTCGGGGGGCCAAGAGACCCAGTACTTC.

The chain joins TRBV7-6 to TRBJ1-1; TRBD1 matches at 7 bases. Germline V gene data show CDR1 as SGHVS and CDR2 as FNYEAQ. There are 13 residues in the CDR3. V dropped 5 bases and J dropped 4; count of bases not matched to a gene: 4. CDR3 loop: CASSRGQVTEAFF. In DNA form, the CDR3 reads TGTGCCAGCAGCCGAGGACAGGTCACTGAAGCTTTCTTT.

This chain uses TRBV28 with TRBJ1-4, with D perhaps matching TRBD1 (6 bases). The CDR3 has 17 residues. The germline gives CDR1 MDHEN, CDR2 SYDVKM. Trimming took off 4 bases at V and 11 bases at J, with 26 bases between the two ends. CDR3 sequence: CASSSPSTGRLVRKLFF. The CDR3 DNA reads TGTGCCAGCAGTTCCCCCTCCACAGGGCGGTTGGTTAGGAAACTGTTTTTT.

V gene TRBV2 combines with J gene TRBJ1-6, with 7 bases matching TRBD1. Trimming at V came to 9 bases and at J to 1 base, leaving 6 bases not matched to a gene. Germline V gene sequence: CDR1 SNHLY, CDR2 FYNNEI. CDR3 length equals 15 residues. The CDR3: CASLPDRSYNSPLHF. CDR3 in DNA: TGTGCCAGTTTACCGGACAGGTCCTATAATTCACCCCTCCACTTT. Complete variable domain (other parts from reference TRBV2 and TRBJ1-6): EPEVTQTPSHQVTQMGQEVILRCVPISNHLYFYWYRQILGQKVEFLVSFYNNEISEKSEIFDDQFSVERPDGSNFTLKIRSTKLEDSAMYFCASLPDRSYNSPLHFGNGTRLTVT.

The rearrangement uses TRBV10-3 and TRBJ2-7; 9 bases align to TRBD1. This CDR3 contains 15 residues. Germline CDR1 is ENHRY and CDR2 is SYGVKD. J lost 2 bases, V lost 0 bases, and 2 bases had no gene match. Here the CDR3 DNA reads TGTGCCATCAGTGAGTCAGGGACAGGGCCCTACGAGCAGTACTTC. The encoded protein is CAISESGTGPYEQYF.

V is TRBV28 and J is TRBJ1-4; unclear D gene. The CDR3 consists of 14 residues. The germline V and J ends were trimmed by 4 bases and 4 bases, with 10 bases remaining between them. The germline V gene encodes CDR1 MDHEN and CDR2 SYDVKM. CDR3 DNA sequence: TGTGCCAGCAGTTCCGGACTAATTAATGAAAAACTGTTTTTT. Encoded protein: CASSSGLINEKLFF.

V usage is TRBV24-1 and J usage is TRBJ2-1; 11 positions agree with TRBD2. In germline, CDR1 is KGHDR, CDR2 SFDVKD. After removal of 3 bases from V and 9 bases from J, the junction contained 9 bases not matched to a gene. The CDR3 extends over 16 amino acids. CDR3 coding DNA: TGTGCCACCAGTGATCTTAGCGGGAGGGCCTCGGGTGAGCAGTTCTTC. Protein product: CATSDLSGRASGEQFF.

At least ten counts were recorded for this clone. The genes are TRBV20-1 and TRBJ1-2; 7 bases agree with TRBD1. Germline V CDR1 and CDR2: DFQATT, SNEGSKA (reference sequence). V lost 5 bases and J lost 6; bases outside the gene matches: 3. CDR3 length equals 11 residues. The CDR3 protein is CSASRGHGYTF. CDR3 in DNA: TGCAGTGCTTCTAGGGGGCATGGCTACACCTTC.

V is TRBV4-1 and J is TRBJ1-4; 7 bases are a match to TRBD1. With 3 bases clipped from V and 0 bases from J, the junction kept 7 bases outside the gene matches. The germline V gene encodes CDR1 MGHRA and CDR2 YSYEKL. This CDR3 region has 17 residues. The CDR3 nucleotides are TGCGCCAGCAGCCAGGTGACAGGGCTTGCAACTAATGAAAAACTGTTTTTT. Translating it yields CASSQVTGLATNEKLFF.

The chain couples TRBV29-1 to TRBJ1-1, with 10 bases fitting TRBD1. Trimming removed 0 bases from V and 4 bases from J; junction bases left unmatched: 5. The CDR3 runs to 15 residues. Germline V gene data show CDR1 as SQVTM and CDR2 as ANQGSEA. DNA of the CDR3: TGCAGCGTTGAAGATTCGGGACAGGGGAGCACTGAAGCTTTCTTT. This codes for CSVEDSGQGSTEAFF.

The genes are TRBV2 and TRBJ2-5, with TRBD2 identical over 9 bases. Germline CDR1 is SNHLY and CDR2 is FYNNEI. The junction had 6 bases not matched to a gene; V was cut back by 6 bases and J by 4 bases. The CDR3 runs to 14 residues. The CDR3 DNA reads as TGTGCCAGCAGGCGCGGGGGGGCGGTAGAGACCCAGTACTTC. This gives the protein CASRRGGAVETQYF.

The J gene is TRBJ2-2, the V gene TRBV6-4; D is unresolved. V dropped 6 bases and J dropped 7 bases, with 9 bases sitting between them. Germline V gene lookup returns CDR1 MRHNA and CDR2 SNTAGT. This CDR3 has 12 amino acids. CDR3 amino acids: CASRCRYGELFF. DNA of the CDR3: TGTGCCAGCAGGTGCAGGTACGGGGAGCTGTTTTTT.

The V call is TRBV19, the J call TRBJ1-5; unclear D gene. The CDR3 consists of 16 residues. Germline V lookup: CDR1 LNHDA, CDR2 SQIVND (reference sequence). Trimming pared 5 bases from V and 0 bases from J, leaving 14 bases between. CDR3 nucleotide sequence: TGTGCCAGTAGTCTATCGGCGGCGTATAGCAATCAGCCCCAGCATTTT. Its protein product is CASSLSAAYSNQPQHF.

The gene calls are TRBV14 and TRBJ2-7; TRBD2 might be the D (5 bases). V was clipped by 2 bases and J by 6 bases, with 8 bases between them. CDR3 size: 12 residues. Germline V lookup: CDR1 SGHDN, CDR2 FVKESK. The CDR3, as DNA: TGTGCCAGCAGCCAACGGGGATCCGAGCAGTACGTC. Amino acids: CASSQRGSEQYV.

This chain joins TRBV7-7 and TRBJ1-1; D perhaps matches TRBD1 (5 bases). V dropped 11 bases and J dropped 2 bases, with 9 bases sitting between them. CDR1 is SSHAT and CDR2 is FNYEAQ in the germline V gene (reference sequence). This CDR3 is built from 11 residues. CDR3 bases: TGTGCCGTAAGGGGTAACACTGAAGCTTTCTTT. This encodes CAVRGNTEAFF.

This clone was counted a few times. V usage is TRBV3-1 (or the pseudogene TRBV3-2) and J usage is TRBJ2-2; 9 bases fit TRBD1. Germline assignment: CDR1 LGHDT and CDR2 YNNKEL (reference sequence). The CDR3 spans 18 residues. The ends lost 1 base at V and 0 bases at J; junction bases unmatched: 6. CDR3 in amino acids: CASSQGFNRGPNTGELFF. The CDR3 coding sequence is TGTGCCAGCAGCCAAGGATTCAACAGGGGGCCGAACACCGGGGAGCTGTTTTTT.

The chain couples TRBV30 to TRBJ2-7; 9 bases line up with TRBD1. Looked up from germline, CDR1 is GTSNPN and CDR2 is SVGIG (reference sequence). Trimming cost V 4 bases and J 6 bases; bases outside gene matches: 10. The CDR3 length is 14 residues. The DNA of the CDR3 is TGTGCCTGGACCTCCGGGACAGGGTTTGGCGAGCAGTACTTC. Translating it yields CAWTSGTGFGEQYF.